This section outlines one T cell receptor beta chain sequence together with its context. This clonotype was observed a few times. Its antigen is currently not known. Relative to the germline gene, one junction end is altered; a read error may explain this. This entry belongs to a study of early T cells in non-severe SARS-CoV-2 infection (dated by TCRdb to the early 2020s). For context, the study as a whole: Because TCR sequencing was done on bulk RNA from unsorted whole blood, the alpha and beta chains could not be paired.

In the germline V gene, CDR1 corresponds to SGHVS and CDR2 to FNYEAQ. The CDR3 measures 12 amino acids from cysteine to phenylalanine. The retained sequence is limited to the CDR3, 36 bases, with the frame set at the first base. A case-control design nested within a healthcare worker cohort in London, UK, was used, with weekly nasopharyngeal swab PCR tests and blood sampling performed. Between 23 and 31 March 2020, the week of the UK lockdown, healthcare workers were enrolled and then followed up weekly for as long as 16 weeks. Study-level results and caveats: Matching against VDJdb was skewed toward anti-spike CD8 responses, likely underestimated virus-specific expansions, and missed private and CD4 specificities.

Library method: 5' RACE. The instrument given in TCRdb is NextSeq 500. The TCR library protocol attached unique molecular identifiers to individual cDNA molecules to correct for sequencing error and PCR bias. TCR alpha and beta chains were both sequenced, and the abundances of alpha and beta sequences in each sample were closely correlated with each other. Regarding the original processing steps: Decombinator V4 was used to annotate TCR sequences for V gene, J gene and CDR3. TCRs were defined as expanded if a significant change between any two time points was detected under a Poisson model with p below 0.0001. TCR abundances were normalised to the total number of TCRs sequenced per sample and were expressed as counts per million. TRAV1-2 paired with TRAJ12, TRAJ20 or TRAJ33 defined MAIT TCRs, while TRAV10 paired with TRAJ18 defined iNKT TCRs. VDJdb, accessed 1 November 2021, was searched for CMV, EBV and SARS-CoV-2 annotated TCRs, with TCRs annotated for multiple antigens excluded. TCRdb redid the processing of the public reads, applying fastp at Q25 and MiXCR, and retained in-frame beta chains. Duplicate CDR3 protein sequences are folded into a single record with the most common DNA and genes. The authors' filters were not applied to this entry. The sample yields 65,000 to 95,000 distinct CDR3 sequences; about 12% were counted once. The ten largest clones take up about 14% of the sample.

Sequenced here: whole blood, sampled at baseline. The chain is assembled from TRBV7-6 and TRBJ2-5; TRBD1 is perhaps the D gene, given 8 matching bases. The source is an adult who was a healthcare worker with PCR-confirmed SARS-CoV-2 infection or an uninfected control (not recorded which). The donor label of this sample is uncertain. The base sequence is TGTGCCAGCAGCCCGGCACAGGGGGGGAAGAACTTC. Its protein product is CASSPAQGGKNF.